This entry describes one T cell receptor (beta chain). Its specificity is unknown. This sample was included in a study of cytomegalovirus exposure and HLA in healthy donors. Turning to the study itself: Unique TCRs numbering around 80 million, obtained from HLA-typed donors, made up an early data release.

Study results and limitations: An apparent linkage of common viral pathogens to several of the most significant clusters emerged in a later analysis.

The CDR3 totals 12 residues. V was pared by 5 bases and J by 5 bases, with 9 bases between. Germline V gene lookup returns CDR1 MRHNA and CDR2 SNTAGT. The PCR made use of 60 Vbeta and 13 Jbeta primers. TCRdb's copy holds only in-frame clones and misses some; the assay was immunoSEQ multiplex PCR. The sample records 150,000 or so clones, around 81% being singletons. This sequence was found in a woman under 30 in good health and CMV-seropositive. This rearrangement joins TRBV6-4 to TRBJ2-5, with D possibly matching TRBD2 (5 bases). The specimen sequenced was PBMCs. The CDR3 sequence is CASSSGWETQYF. Here the CDR3 DNA reads TGTGCCAGCAGTTCGGGGTGGGAGACCCAGTACTTC.